This T cell receptor beta chain was recovered during a study of vaccination and CD4 T cells after COVID-19. About the study: For each participant, vaccination comprised two doses of either the BNT162b2 or the mRNA-1273 vaccine. Overlapping peptides covering the spike proteins of SARS-CoV-2, HCoV-NL63, HCoV-OC43 and HCoV-229E were added to stimulate cells.

Researchers used the Oncomine TCR Beta short-read assay to sequence DNA from cultured CD4+ T cells. One entry per CDR3 protein, called by TCRdb with MiXCR from the PCR reads. The data show over 15,000 distinct CDR3 sequences, with around four fifths seen just once and approximately 11% held by the top ten. As concerns this clonotype: The target antigen is unknown.

Germline assignment: CDR1 DFQATT and CDR2 SNEGSKA (reference sequence). The V and J ends lost 0 bases and 2 bases respectively, with 11 bases between them. CDR3 length: 15 amino acids. Treatment denoted: approximately 11-day PBMC culture with coronavirus spike peptide pools or control peptides (ViraFEST assay). Before TCRs were sequenced, ViraFEST expanded antigen-specific T cells with peptide pools. The sample was CD4+ T cells from blood, cultured in vitro. V gene TRBV20-1 combines with J gene TRBJ2-4; a possible D gene is TRBD2 (6 bases). The source of this sequence is a human donor who had recovered from COVID-19. CDR3 residues: CSARDRGSSKNIQYF. CDR3 nucleotides: TGCAGTGCTAGAGATCGGGGGTCTTCCAAAAACATTCAGTACTTC.